These 14 T cell receptor beta chains were all obtained from the same sample, sequenced in a study of blood T cell repertoires in COVID-19. Profiling relied on immunoSEQ multiplex PCR, and the TCRdb table lists in-frame clones only, not all of them. In the table there are 200,000 to 250,000 clones, 87% of which are singletons. Material: PBMCs or T cells enriched from blood (not recorded which). The receptor source for this set is a man between 18 and 29 years old with acute COVID-19.

The chain joins TRBV7-3 to TRBJ2-1, with 7 bases that match TRBD1. The ends lost 6 bases at V and 8 bases at J; junction bases unmatched: 16. Germline CDR1 SGHTA, CDR2 FQGTGA. The CDR3 consists of 16 residues. CDR3 amino acids: CASSLGQPSLRDEQFF. The CDR3 nucleotides are TGTGCCAGCAGTTTGGGACAGCCGTCCCTAAGAGATGAGCAGTTCTTC.

The chain carries TRBV5-4 and TRBJ1-4; D uncertain. CDR1 is SGHNT, CDR2 YYREEE, per germline (reference sequence). V lost 4 bases and J 0 bases, leaving 7 bases between the germline ends. CDR3 length: 14 amino acids. The CDR3 DNA reads as TGTGCCAGCAGCGCCGCGGCAACTAATGAAAAACTGTTTTTT. It is translated as CASSAAATNEKLFF.

The chain employs TRBV12-5 and TRBJ2-5; 7 bases match TRBD1. J lost 1 base, V lost 6 bases, and 8 bases had no gene match. The CDR3 totals 15 residues. Germline V CDR1 and CDR2: LGHNT, FRNRAP. DNA of the CDR3: TGTGCTAGTGGAACAACTGACAGGGCCCAAGAGACCCAGTACTTC. It translates to CASGTTDRAQETQYF.

This clone showed up just once. The V gene is TRBV30, the J gene TRBJ2-1; 15 nucleotides agree with TRBD2. Germline V gene lookup returns CDR1 GTSNPN and CDR2 SVGIG (reference sequence). The CDR3 loop spans 14 amino acids. V trimming: 2 bases; J trimming: 9 bases; junction bases outside the gene matches: 2. CDR3 region: CAWSRTSGRGEQFF. CDR3 nucleotides: TGTGCCTGGAGTCGGACTAGCGGGAGGGGTGAGCAGTTCTTC.

This clone was recorded a few times. The J gene is TRBJ1-6, the V gene TRBV4-3; TRBD1 matches at 7 bases. This CDR3 region has 15 residues. After removal of 2 bases from V and 6 bases from J, the junction contained 4 bases not matched to a gene. Per the germline V gene, CDR1 is LGHNA and CDR2 is YSLEER. The CDR3 reads CASSQSDRANSPLHF. The CDR3 DNA follows: TGCGCCAGCAGCCAAAGTGACAGGGCTAATTCACCCCTCCACTTT.

This clone appeared a single time. This CDR3 is CASSSSGVISYEQYF. The CDR3 DNA sequence: TGTGCCAGCAGCTCTAGCGGGGTTATCTCCTACGAGCAGTACTTC. The chain links TRBV7-2 to TRBJ2-7; 9 bases fit TRBD2. The CDR3 is 15 amino acids. V gave up 4 bases and J gave up 0 bases; unmatched junction bases: 4. Germline values: CDR1 SGHTA, CDR2 FQGNSA.

The chain links TRBV3-1 (or the pseudogene TRBV3-2) to TRBJ2-7; 15 positions agree with TRBD2. CDR1 LGHDT and CDR2 YNNKEL come from the germline V gene (reference sequence). Unmatched junction bases numbered 9, after V lost 0 bases and J lost 3 bases. This CDR3 comprises 19 residues. In DNA form, the CDR3 reads TGTGCCAGCAGCCAAGATCCCCCTGGACTAGCGGGGGGGTACTACGAGCAGTACTTC. It specifies CASSQDPPGLAGGYYEQYF.

This clone appeared once. This rearrangement joins TRBV6-5 to TRBJ2-2; D unresolved. The V end was cut by 8 bases, the J end by 1 base, with 8 bases between. The CDR3 length is 13 residues. Germline values: CDR1 MNHEY, CDR2 SVGAGI. The CDR3 here is CASHQENTGELFF. The CDR3 DNA follows: TGTGCCAGCCACCAGGAGAACACCGGGGAGCTGTTTTTT.

This clone occurred once. The chain uses TRBV10-2 and TRBJ2-1; TRBD1 matches at 8 bases. Trimming took 0 bases from V and 5 from J; bases not matched to a gene: 6. Germline values: CDR1 WSHSY, CDR2 SAAADI. The CDR3 sequence is 16 residues long. The CDR3 sequence: CASSESKQGANNEQFF. CDR3 nucleotide sequence: TGCGCCAGCAGTGAGTCGAAGCAGGGGGCGAACAATGAGCAGTTCTTC.

V usage is TRBV23-1 and J usage is TRBJ1-6; 10 bases fit TRBD1. TRBV23-1 is an ORF for which the function is uncertain. This CDR3 is built from 15 residues. J gave up 7 bases and V 5 bases, and 5 bases lay outside the gene matches. The chain's CDR3 is CASSGPGQGNSPLHF. For the CDR3, the DNA is TGCGCCAGCAGTGGGCCGGGACAGGGGAATTCACCCCTCCACTTT.

This chain uses TRBV28 with TRBJ2-7, with D possibly matching TRBD2 (6 bases). CDR3 length: 15 amino acids. Germline loops: CDR1 MDHEN, CDR2 SYDVKM. The V end lost 3 bases, the J end lost 4 bases, and 16 bases lay between the germline ends. In DNA form, the CDR3 reads TGTGCCAGCAGTTTGGTGGAGGGAGCGAGGTACGAGCAGTACTTC. Translation gives CASSLVEGARYEQYF.

V usage is TRBV28 and J usage is TRBJ1-4; tentatively, D is TRBD1 (6 bases). Per germline, CDR1 MDHEN and CDR2 SYDVKM. The ends were cut back, 8 bases at V and 8 bases at J, with 15 bases in the middle. CDR3 length equals 13 residues. The CDR3 DNA follows: TGTGCCAGCCAAACCATACAGGGCGAAAAACTGTTTTTT. This gives the protein CASQTIQGEKLFF.

This chain joins TRBV28 and TRBJ1-1; 8 bases agree with TRBD1. This CDR3 has 16 residues. The germline V gene encodes CDR1 MDHEN and CDR2 SYDVKM. Trimming removed 5 bases from V and 1 base from J; junction bases left unmatched: 9. CDR3 DNA: TGTGCCAGCAGTGCGACAGGGGCTCGGGGGAACACTGAAGCTTTCTTT. Translation gives CASSATGARGNTEAFF.

The chain has TRBV10-2 and TRBJ2-7, with a weak D call TRBD2 (7 bases). This CDR3 is 14 amino acids long. Germline V gene sequence: CDR1 WSHSY, CDR2 SAAADI. V lost 10 bases and J lost 5, with 21 bases in between. The CDR3 protein is CATQGGDHTNEQYF. CDR3 nucleotides: TGCGCCACACAGGGAGGGGACCACACCAACGAGCAGTACTTC.